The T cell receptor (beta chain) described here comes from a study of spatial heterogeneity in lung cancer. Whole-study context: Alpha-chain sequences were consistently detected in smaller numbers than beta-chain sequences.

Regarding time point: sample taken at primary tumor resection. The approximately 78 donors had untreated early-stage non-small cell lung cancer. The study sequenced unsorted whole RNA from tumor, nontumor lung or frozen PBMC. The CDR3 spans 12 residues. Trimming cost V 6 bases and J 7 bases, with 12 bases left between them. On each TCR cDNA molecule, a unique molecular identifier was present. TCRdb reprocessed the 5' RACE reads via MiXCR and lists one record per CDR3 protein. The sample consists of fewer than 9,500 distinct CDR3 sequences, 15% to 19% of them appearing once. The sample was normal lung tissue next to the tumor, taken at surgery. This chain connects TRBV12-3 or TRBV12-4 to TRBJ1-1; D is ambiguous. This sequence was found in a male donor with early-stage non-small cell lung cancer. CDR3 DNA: TGTGCCAGCAGGGAAGGCGGATATGAAGCTTTCTTT. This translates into CASREGGYEAFF.